This is a list of T cell receptor beta chains from one sample in a study of shared clonotypes between healthy human individuals. The table came from immunoSEQ multiplex PCR; TCRdb's copy has only in-frame clones and leaves some out. The table records some 490,000 clones, about 78% of them present only once. The sample taken for sequencing was PBMCs. The receptor set was obtained from a woman aged 40 to 50 in good health. Some clones in this sample may be carry-over from other donors' samples. Both conserved end residues are part of each CDR3. A D gene is named only where the DNA matches it firmly. A clone size is listed for some rows: how often the clone was seen (once, few, many), or a class if it is expanded.

j_gene,d_gene,v_gene,abundance,CDR3aa,CDR3nt
TRBJ2-7,TRBD2,TRBV7-2,NA,CASSRTPSGSYEQYF,TGTGCCAGCAGCCGGACGCCTAGCGGGAGTTACGAGCAGTACTTC
TRBJ2-3,NA,TRBV15,NA,CATGLGGMTDTQYF,TGTGCCACAGGTTTGGGCGGAATGACAGATACGCAGTATTTT
TRBJ2-1,NA,TRBV5-6,NA,CASSPGTGTDEQFF,TGTGCCAGCAGCCCCGGGACTGGCACCGATGAGCAGTTCTTC
TRBJ2-7,TRBD1,TRBV5-1,NA,CASSPGTGGAYEQYF,TGCGCCAGCAGCCCGGGGACAGGGGGCGCGTACGAGCAGTACTTC
TRBJ2-7,NA,TRBV5-5,once,CASSFRLANGGMYEQYF,TGTGCCAGCAGCTTTCGGCTAGCGAACGGGGGCATGTACGAGCAGTACTTC
TRBJ2-1,NA,TRBV11-3,NA,CASSLDGSGTYNEQFF,TGTGCCAGCAGCTTAGATGGGTCCGGGACCTACAATGAGCAGTTCTTC
TRBJ2-5,TRBD1,TRBV7-7,once,CASSLDRQETQYF,TGTGCCAGCAGTTTGGACAGGCAAGAGACCCAGTACTTC
TRBJ1-4,TRBD1,TRBV4-3,NA,CASSPSGTGRIVGEKLFF,TGCGCCAGCAGCCCCTCCGGGACAGGGAGGATTGTTGGTGAAAAACTGTTTTTT
TRBJ1-4,NA,TRBV28,NA,CASTSGGGWGEKLFF,TGTGCCAGCACCTCGGGTGGGGGATGGGGTGAAAAACTGTTTTTT
TRBJ2-7,NA,TRBV7-9,NA,CASRSKNPYEQYF,TGTGCCAGCAGATCAAAAAACCCCTACGAGCAGTACTTC
TRBJ1-2,NA,TRBV28,NA,CASSTLSARGYTF,TGTGCCAGCAGTACCTTGTCCGCCCGGGGCTACACCTTC